This TCR beta chain was identified in a study of blood T cell repertoires in COVID-19. Study overall: T cells, B-cell-depleted T cells, or PBMCs provided the cDNA or gDNA that served as material.

The assay was immunoSEQ multiplex PCR, and TCRdb's table has in-frame clones only and misses some. The table has 150,000 or so clones, more than 75% seen once; the top ten hold about 8%. The sequence derives from a woman aged 70 to 79 with acute or convalescent COVID-19. The sequencing input was peripheral blood.

The DNA for the CDR3 is TGTGCCAGCAGTTACGGGAGCAACAATTCACCCCTCCACTTT. It encodes CASSYGSNNSPLHF. The chain joins TRBV6-2 or TRBV6-3 to TRBJ1-6, with D unresolved. Trimming pared 2 bases from V and 7 bases from J, leaving 9 bases between. The CDR3 contains 14 residues. Germline V gene data show CDR1 as MNHEY and CDR2 as SVGEGT.